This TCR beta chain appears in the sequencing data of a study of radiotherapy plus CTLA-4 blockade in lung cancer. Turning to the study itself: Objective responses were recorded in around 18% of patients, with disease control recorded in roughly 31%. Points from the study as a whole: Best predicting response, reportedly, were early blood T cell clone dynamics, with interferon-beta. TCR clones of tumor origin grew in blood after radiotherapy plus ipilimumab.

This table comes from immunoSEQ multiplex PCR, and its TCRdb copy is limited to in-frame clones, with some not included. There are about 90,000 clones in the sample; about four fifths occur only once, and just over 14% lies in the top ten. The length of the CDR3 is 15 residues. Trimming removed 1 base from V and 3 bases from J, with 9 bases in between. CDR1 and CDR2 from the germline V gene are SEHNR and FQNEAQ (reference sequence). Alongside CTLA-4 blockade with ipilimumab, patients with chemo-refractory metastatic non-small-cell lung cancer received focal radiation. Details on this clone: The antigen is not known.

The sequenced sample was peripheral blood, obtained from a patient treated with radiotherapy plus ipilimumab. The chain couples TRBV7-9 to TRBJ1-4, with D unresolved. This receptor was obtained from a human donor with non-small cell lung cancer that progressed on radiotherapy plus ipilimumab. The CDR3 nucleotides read TGTGCCAGCAGCTTAGGAGACTATGCTAATGAAAAACTGTTTTTT. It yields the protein CASSLGDYANEKLFF.